These 3 T cell receptor beta chains originate from one sample sequenced in a study of cytomegalovirus exposure and HLA in healthy donors. PCR amplification relied on 60 Vbeta primers (plus 13 Jbeta primers). Produced via immunoSEQ multiplex PCR; TCRdb's table is partial and in-frame only. The table lists tens of thousands of clones. Source material: PBMCs. The source is a man aged 40-50 years in good health and CMV-seronegative.

This sequence joins TRBV18 and TRBJ2-7; tentative D call: TRBD1 (6 bases). V dropped 4 bases and J dropped 3 bases, with 22 bases sitting between them. CDR3 length: 17 residues. Germline CDR1 and CDR2: KGHSH and LQKENI. The chain's CDR3 is CASSLLPRGSPRYEQYF. DNA of the CDR3: TGTGCCAGCTCACTGCTTCCTAGGGGGTCTCCACGCTACGAGCAGTACTTC.

This chain uses TRBV5-1 with TRBJ2-4; 7 nucleotides agree with TRBD1. CDR3 length: 16 residues. The J segment lost 6 bases and the V segment lost 0 bases, leaving 9 bases of the junction unmatched. CDR1 and CDR2 (germline): SGHRS, YFSETQ. The CDR3: CASSLDATGIRNIQYF. DNA for the CDR3: TGCGCCAGCAGCTTGGACGCGACAGGGATACGAAACATTCAGTACTTC.

The rearrangement links TRBV5-1 to TRBJ1-2; 8 bases line up with TRBD1. Germline CDR1 is SGHRS and CDR2 is YFSETQ. After removal of 4 bases from V and 2 bases from J, the junction contained 10 bases not matched to a gene. The CDR3 sequence is 16 residues long. The CDR3 nucleotides are TGCGCCAGCAGCCCCACCCAAGGACAGGGAAACTATGGCTACACCTTC. It yields the protein CASSPTQGQGNYGYTF.